This record looks at one T cell receptor beta chain sequence and its context. Its antigen is not identified. This entry belongs to a study of T cell responses to AZD1222 COVID-19 vaccine. Study results and caveats: Repertoires were obtained solely post-peak T cell response. Spike-specific TCR breadth and depth went up after people got two AZD1222 doses. CD4 TCRs linked to vaccination spanned spike, dominating at 160-218 and 743-854.

The protocol was immunoSEQ multiplex PCR, while the TCRdb copy is restricted to in-frame clones and leaves out a portion. The sample has approximately 140,000 clones, roughly 92% seen once. Looked up from germline, CDR1 is MDHEN and CDR2 is SYDVKM. The V segment lost 4 bases and the J segment 5 bases; nucleotides outside the gene matches: 7. The CDR3 has 15 amino acids. The starting material was peripheral blood, obtained 28 days after the second AZD1222 dose. This rearrangement joins TRBV28 to TRBJ2-2; TRBD1 matches 7 bases. This TCR was sampled from an adult who received the AZD1222 COVID-19 vaccine. The CDR3 protein is CASSSPGGRTGELFF. The DNA of the CDR3 is TGTGCCAGCAGTTCCCCAGGGGGACGGACCGGGGAGCTGTTTTTT.